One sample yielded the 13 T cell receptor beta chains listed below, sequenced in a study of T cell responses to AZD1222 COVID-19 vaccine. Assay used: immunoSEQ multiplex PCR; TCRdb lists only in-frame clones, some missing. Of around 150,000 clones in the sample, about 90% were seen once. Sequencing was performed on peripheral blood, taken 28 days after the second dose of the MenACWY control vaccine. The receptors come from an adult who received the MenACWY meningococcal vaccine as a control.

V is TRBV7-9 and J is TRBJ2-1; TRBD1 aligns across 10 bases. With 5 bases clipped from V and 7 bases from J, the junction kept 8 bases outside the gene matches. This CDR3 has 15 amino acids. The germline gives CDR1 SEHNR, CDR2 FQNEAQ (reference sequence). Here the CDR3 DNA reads TGTGCCAGCAGCGAGACAGGGGGCGCGACGAATGAGCAGTTCTTC. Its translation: CASSETGGATNEQFF.

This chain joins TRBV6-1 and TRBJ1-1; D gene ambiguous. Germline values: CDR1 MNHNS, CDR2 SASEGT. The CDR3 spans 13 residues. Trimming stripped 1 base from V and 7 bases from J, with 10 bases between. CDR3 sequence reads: CASSEVGEFEAFF. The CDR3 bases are TGTGCCAGCAGTGAAGTTGGGGAGTTTGAAGCTTTCTTT.

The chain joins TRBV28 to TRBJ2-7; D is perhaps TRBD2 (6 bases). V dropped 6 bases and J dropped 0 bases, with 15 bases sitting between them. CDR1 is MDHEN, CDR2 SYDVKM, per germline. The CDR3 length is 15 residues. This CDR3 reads CASRPPGLLSYEQYF. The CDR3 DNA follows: TGTGCCAGCAGGCCTCCGGGACTTCTCTCCTACGAGCAGTACTTC.

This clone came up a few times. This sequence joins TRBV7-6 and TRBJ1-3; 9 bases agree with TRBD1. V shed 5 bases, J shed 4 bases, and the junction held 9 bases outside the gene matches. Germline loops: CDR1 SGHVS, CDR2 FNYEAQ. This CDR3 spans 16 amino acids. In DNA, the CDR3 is TGTGCCAGCAGCCCCCAACAGGGGGCGGCGGGAAACACCATATATTTT. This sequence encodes CASSPQQGAAGNTIYF.

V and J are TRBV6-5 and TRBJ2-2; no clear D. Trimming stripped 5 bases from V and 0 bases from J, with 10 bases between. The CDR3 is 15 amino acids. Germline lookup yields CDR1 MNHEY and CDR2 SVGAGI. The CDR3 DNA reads TGTGCCAGCAGTCCCTCTGGGACGAACACCGGGGAGCTGTTTTTT. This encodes CASSPSGTNTGELFF.

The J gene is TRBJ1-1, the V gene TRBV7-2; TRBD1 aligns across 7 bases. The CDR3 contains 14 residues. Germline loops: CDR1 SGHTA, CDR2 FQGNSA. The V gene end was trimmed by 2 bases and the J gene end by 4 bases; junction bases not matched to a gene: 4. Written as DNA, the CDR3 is TGTGCCAGCAGCTTACAGGGGGTGGGCACTGAAGCTTTCTTT. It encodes CASSLQGVGTEAFF.

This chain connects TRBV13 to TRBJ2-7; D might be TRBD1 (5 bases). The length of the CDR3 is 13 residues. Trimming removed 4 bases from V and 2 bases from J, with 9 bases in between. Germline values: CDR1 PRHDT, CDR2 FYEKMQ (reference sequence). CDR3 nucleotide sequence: TGTGCCAGCAGCTCGGACAAGCCCTACGAGCAGTACTTC. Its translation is CASSSDKPYEQYF.

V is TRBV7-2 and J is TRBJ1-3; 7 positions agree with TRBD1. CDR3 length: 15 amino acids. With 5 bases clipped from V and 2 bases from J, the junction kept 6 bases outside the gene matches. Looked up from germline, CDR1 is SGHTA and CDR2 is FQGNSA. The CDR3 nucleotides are TGTGCCAGCAGCCGTGACAGGGCGCCTGGAAACACCATATATTTT. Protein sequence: CASSRDRAPGNTIYF.

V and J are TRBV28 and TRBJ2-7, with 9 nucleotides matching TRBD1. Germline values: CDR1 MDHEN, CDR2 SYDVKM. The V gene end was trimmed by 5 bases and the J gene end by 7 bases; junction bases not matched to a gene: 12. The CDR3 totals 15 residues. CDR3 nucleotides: TGTGCCAGCAGTACAGGGGGCAATTCAATGTGGGAGCAGTACTTC. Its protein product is CASSTGGNSMWEQYF. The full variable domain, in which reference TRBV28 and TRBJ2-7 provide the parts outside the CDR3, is DVKVTQSSRYLVKRTGEKVFLECVQDMDHENMFWYRQDPGLGLRLIYFSYDVKMKEKGDIPEGYSVSREKKERFSLILESASTNQTSMYLCASSTGGNSMWEQYFGPGTRLTVT.

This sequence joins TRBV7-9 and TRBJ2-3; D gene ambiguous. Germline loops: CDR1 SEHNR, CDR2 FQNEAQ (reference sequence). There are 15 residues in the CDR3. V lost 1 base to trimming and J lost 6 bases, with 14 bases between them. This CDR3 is CASSLGPHGTDTQYF. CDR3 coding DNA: TGTGCCAGCAGCTTAGGACCCCATGGTACGGATACGCAGTATTTT.

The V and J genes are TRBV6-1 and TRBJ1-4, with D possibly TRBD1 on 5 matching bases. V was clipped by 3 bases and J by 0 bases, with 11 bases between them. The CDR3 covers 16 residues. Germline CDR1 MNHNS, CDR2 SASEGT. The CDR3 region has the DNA TGTGCCAGCAGTGACCCGACAGAAGCAACTAATGAAAAACTGTTTTTT. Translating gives CASSDPTEATNEKLFF.

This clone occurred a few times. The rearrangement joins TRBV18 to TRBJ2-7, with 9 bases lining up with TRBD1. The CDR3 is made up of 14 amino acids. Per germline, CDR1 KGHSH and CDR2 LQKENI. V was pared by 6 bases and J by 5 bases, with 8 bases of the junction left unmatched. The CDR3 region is CASSLQGARDEQYF. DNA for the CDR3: TGTGCCAGCTCGCTACAGGGGGCGAGGGACGAGCAGTACTTC. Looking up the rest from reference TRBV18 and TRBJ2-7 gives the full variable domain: NAGVMQNPRHLVRRRGQEARLRCSPMKGHSHVYWYRQLPEEGLKFMVYLQKENIIDESGMPKERFSAEFPKEGPSILRIQQVVRGDSAAYFCASSLQGARDEQYFGPGTRLTVT.

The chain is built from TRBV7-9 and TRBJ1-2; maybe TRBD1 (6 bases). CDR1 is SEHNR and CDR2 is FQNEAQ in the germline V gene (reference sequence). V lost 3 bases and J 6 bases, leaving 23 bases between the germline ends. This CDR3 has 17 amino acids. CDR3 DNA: TGTGCCAGCAGCTTTCACGCGGCAGGGGTCGCGGGAGATGGCTACACCTTC. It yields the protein CASSFHAAGVAGDGYTF.